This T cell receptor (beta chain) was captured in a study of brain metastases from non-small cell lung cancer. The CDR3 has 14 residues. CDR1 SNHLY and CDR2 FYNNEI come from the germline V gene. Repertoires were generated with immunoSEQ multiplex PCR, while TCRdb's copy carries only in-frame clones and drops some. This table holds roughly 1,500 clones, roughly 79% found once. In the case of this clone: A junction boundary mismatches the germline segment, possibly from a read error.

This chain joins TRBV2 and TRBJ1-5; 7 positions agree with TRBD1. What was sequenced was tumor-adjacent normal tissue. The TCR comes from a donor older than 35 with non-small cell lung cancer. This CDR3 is CASERQGSNQLQHF. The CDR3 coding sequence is TGTGCCAGCGAAAGACAGGGTAGCAATCAGCTCCAGCATTTT.